The sequence of this T cell receptor (beta chain) was determined in a study of early T cells in non-severe SARS-CoV-2 infection (dated by TCRdb to about 2021). For context, the study as a whole: Because TCR sequencing relied on bulk RNA taken from unsorted whole blood, pairing of alpha and beta chains was not possible.

The junction shows trimming of 8 bases on V and 2 bases on J, and the gene matches do not reach 4 bases of it. The germline V gene gives CDR1 as ENHRY and CDR2 as SYGVKD. The CDR3 numbers 14 residues from cysteine through phenylalanine. Just CDR3 DNA is preserved here, 42 bases in frame from base 1. Receptor libraries were prepared by 5' RACE. Sequencing instrument: NextSeq 500. The TCR library protocol attached unique molecular identifiers to individual cDNA molecules to correct for sequencing error and PCR bias. TCR alpha and beta chains were both sequenced, and the abundances of alpha and beta sequences in each sample were closely correlated with each other. In the original analysis: Decombinator V4 was used to perform V gene, J gene and CDR3 annotation of TCR sequences. Expanded TCRs were defined as changing significantly between any two time points under a Poisson model with p below 0.0001. TCR abundances were normalised to the total number of TCRs sequenced per sample and were expressed as counts per million. MAIT TCRs were defined by TRAV1-2 paired with TRAJ12, TRAJ20 or TRAJ33, and iNKT TCRs by TRAV10 paired with TRAJ18. VDJdb, accessed 1 November 2021, was searched for CMV, EBV and SARS-CoV-2 annotated TCRs, with TCRs annotated for multiple antigens excluded. The public reads were reanalyzed by TCRdb: fastp trimming at Q25, MiXCR alignment, in-frame beta chains only. Entries are consolidated by CDR3 protein sequence, retaining the most common genes and DNA. The V and J calls, along with clone size, are taken from TCRdb and not from the paper's own processing. The sample profile shows around 61,000 distinct CDR3 sequences; about 11% of them were found once. The ten top clones hold 6.5% of the sample.

Concerning this clonotype itself: Its antigen target is currently unknown. It has no much larger one-base neighbor in the sample; base qualities were not kept.

Set within a cohort of healthcare workers in London, UK, this nested case-control study involved weekly PCR testing of nasopharyngeal swabs along with blood sampling. Healthcare workers were recruited between 23 and 31 March 2020, during the week of the UK lockdown, and were followed weekly for up to about 15 weeks. The study at large found these results: VDJdb matching was skewed toward anti-spike CD8 responses, so virus-specific expansions were likely underestimated and private and CD4 specificities were missed.

The receptor was derived from an adult who was a healthcare worker with PCR-confirmed SARS-CoV-2 infection or an uninfected control (not recorded which). The chain is encoded by TRBV10-3 joined to TRBJ2-7, and 12 junction bases match TRBD2. The sample was whole blood. The base sequence is TGTGCCATCTCTCGGACTAGCGGGACCTACGAGCAGTACTTC. The resulting protein is CAISRTSGTYEQYF.